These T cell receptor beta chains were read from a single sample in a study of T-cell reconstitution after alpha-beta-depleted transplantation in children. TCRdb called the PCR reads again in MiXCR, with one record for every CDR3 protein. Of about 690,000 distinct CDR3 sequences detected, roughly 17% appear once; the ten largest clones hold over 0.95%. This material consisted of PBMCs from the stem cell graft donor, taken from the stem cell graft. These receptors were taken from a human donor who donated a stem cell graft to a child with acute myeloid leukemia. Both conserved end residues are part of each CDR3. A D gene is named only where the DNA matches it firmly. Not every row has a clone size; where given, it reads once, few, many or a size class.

CDR3: CASSLDAGTGIGTEAFF; DNA: TGCGCCAGCAGCTTGGACGCCGGGACAGGGATCGGCACTGAAGCTTTCTTT; J: TRBJ1-1; size: few; D: TRBD1; V: TRBV5-1
CDR3: CASSLRGQTEETQYF; DNA: TGTGCCAGCAGCTTGAGGGGGCAGACTGAAGAGACCCAGTACTTC; J: TRBJ2-5; size: many; D: TRBD1; V: TRBV5-6
CDR3: CASSQDGAGSNEQFF; DNA: TGTGCCAGCAGCCAAGATGGAGCGGGGTCCAATGAGCAGTTCTTC; J: TRBJ2-1; size: -; D: TRBD2; V: TRBV3-1
CDR3: CASSPRVGGQFF; DNA: TGTGCCAGCAGCCCCAGGGTGGGAGGGCAGTTCTTC; J: TRBJ2-1; size: many; D: -; V: TRBV28
CDR3: CASSLGTGTPYYGYTF; DNA: TGTGCCAGCAGCTTGGGAACAGGTACCCCCTACTATGGCTACACCTTC; J: TRBJ1-2; size: -; D: -; V: TRBV5-8
CDR3: CSVYGRRNIQYF; DNA: TGCAGCGTTTATGGTCGGCGAAACATTCAGTACTTC; J: TRBJ2-4; size: many; D: -; V: TRBV29-1
CDR3: CSVQGVLYNEQFF; DNA: TGCAGCGTACAGGGGGTGTTATACAATGAGCAGTTCTTC; J: TRBJ2-1; size: many; D: TRBD1; V: TRBV29-1
CDR3: CASSSGGRQRPANEKLFF; DNA: TGTGCCAGCAGCTCCGGGGGGAGGCAGAGGCCCGCTAATGAAAAACTGTTTTTT; J: TRBJ1-4; size: -; D: -; V: TRBV11-3
CDR3: CSARWEGHEQYF; DNA: TGCAGTGCTAGATGGGAGGGTCACGAGCAGTACTTC; J: TRBJ2-7; size: many; D: TRBD2; V: TRBV20-1
CDR3: CASSPGWSGNQPQHF; DNA: TGTGCCAGCAGTCCAGGGTGGAGTGGCAATCAGCCCCAGCATTTT; J: TRBJ1-5; size: few; D: -; V: TRBV12-3/TRBV12-4
CDR3: CASSRETKNSPLHF; DNA: TGTGCCAGCAGCCGGGAAACCAAGAATTCACCCCTCCACTTT; J: TRBJ1-6; size: -; D: -; V: TRBV7-9
CDR3: CATLAEETQYF; DNA: TGTGCCACACTAGCGGAAGAGACCCAGTACTTC; J: TRBJ2-5; size: -; D: TRBD2; V: TRBV25-1
CDR3: CASSPGTASYNEQFF; DNA: TGTGCCAGCAGCCCCGGGACAGCATCCTACAATGAGCAGTTCTTC; J: TRBJ2-1; size: -; D: TRBD1; V: TRBV7-2
CDR3: CASSQEWETGELFF; DNA: TGCGCCAGCAGCCAAGAATGGGAGACCGGGGAGCTGTTTTTT; J: TRBJ2-2; size: -; D: -; V: TRBV4-3